The 7 T cell receptor beta chains in this list originate from one sample, sequenced in a study of regulatory T cells in long-lasting Graves disease. TCR beta libraries were built with iRepertoire HTBI primers and Arm-PCR of CDR3 regions. TCRdb reprocessed the multiplex PCR reads via MiXCR and lists one record per CDR3 protein. The table has approximately 300,000 distinct CDR3 sequences, more than 15% seen once. The time point denotes: newly diagnosed GD, antithyroid drugs for less than 3 months. TCR sequences were obtained from RNA taken from PBMCs. The material was peripheral blood mononuclear cells (PBMCs), obtained at new diagnosis, from a patient treated with antithyroid drugs. Receptor source: a female donor with Graves disease.

CDR3 amino acids: CASSLGSVRDEQYF. The CDR3 nucleotides read TGTGCCAGCTCGCTCGGGAGCGTAAGGGACGAGCAGTACTTC. This rearrangement joins TRBV18 to TRBJ2-7, with D possibly TRBD2 on 6 matching bases. CDR1 and CDR2 (germline): KGHSH, LQKENI. The CDR3 extends over 14 amino acids. V lost 6 bases, J lost 5 bases, and 17 bases lay in between.

In its sample, this clonotype was seen many times. The rearrangement uses TRBV6-5 and TRBJ2-5; 9 bases line up with TRBD2. The germline gives CDR1 MNHEY, CDR2 SVGAGI. J was trimmed by 0 bases and V by 2 bases; bases with no gene match: 7. This CDR3 has 17 residues. CDR3 coding DNA: TGTGCCAGCAGTTACGGGGATAGCGGGAGAGACCAAGAGACCCAGTACTTC. Translated, it gives CASSYGDSGRDQETQYF.

The sample holds many counts of this clonotype. One end of the junction does not line up with germline, which may come from a read error. The chain has TRBV5-1 and TRBJ2-7, with TRBD2 as a possible D gene (5 bases). The CDR3 is 11 residues long. Germline CDR1 SGHRS, CDR2 YFSETQ. The CDR3 spells CASSGLDEQYF. The DNA for the CDR3 is TGTGCCAGCAGCGGCTTAGACGAGCAGTACTTC.

This clonotype was found many times. The genes are TRBV3-1 and TRBJ2-3; TRBD2 matches 7 bases. The length of the CDR3 is 14 residues. Germline CDR1 is LGHDT and CDR2 is YNNKEL (reference sequence). Trimming cost V 6 bases and J 5 bases; bases outside gene matches: 8. The CDR3 coding sequence is TGTGCCAGCAGACCGAGACTAGCCCGAGATACGCAGTATTTT. This encodes CASRPRLARDTQYF.

A few counts support this clonotype. A much larger clone lies a single base off, so this may be a read error. The V and J genes are TRBV11-3 and TRBJ2-5, with D hard to call. CDR1 is SGHNT, CDR2 YENEEA, per germline. The CDR3 covers 15 residues. The DNA for the CDR3 is TGTGCCAGCAGCTTAGGGCGGCAAAATAAAGAGACCCACTACTTC. It encodes CASSLGRQNKETHYF. The complete variable domain, with remaining parts taken from reference TRBV11-3 and TRBJ2-5, reads EAGVVQSPRYKIIEKKQPVAFWCNPISGHNTLYWYLQNLGQGPELLIRYENEEAVDDSQLPKDRFSAERLKGVDSTLKIQPAELGDSAVYLCASSLGRQNKETHYFGPGTRLLVL.

Many counts were recorded for this clonotype. The chain carries TRBV20-1 and TRBJ2-3; possible D gene TRBD2, 6 bases. CDR1 DFQATT and CDR2 SNEGSKA come from the germline V gene (reference sequence). V shed 4 bases and J shed 3 bases, with 20 bases lying between them. The CDR3 is 16 residues long. For the CDR3, the DNA is TGCAGTGCTATGCAGACGGGACTCTGGGGAACAGATACGCAGTATTTT. Encoded protein: CSAMQTGLWGTDTQYF.

This clonotype has a handful of counts. The genes are TRBV20-1 and TRBJ2-7; weak D call: TRBD2 (6 bases). The germline V gene has CDR1 DFQATT and CDR2 SNEGSKA (reference sequence). The length of the CDR3 is 14 residues. V lost 6 bases and J lost 3, with 18 bases in between. The CDR3 reads CSAATGTSSYEQYF. The CDR3 coding sequence is TGCAGTGCCGCCACTGGAACTAGCAGCTACGAGCAGTACTTC.